This T cell receptor beta chain derives from a study of CD8 T cells in Susac syndrome. The authors reverse transcribed roughly 0.5 to 1 ug RNA with random hexamers. From the immunoSEQ multiplex PCR reads, TCRdb called clonotypes with MiXCR, one entry per CDR3 protein. This sample has about 250,000 distinct CDR3 sequences; around 93% occur once, and the top ten carry 0.065% to 0.08%. The germline V and J ends were trimmed by 2 bases and 0 bases, with 14 bases remaining between them. CDR3 size: 16 residues. Germline assignment: CDR1 GTSNPN and CDR2 SVGIG (reference sequence). Input material: CD4+ T cells from PBMCs. V and J are TRBV30 and TRBJ2-1; TRBD1 is a possible D gene (6 bases). The TCR comes from a human donor with multiple sclerosis. CDR3 residues: CAWSKPTGSSYNEQFF. The DNA for the CDR3 is TGTGCCTGGAGTAAGCCAACAGGGAGCTCCTACAATGAGCAGTTCTTC. The complete variable domain, with remaining parts taken from reference TRBV30 and TRBJ2-1, reads SQTIHQWPATLVQPVGSPLSLECTVEGTSNPNLYWYRQAAGRGLQLLFYSVGIGQISSEVPQNLSASRPQDRQFILSSKKLLLSDSGFYLCAWSKPTGSSYNEQFFGPGTRLTVL.